Shown below are 23 T cell receptor beta chains from a single sample sequenced in a study of blood T cells in healthy people across ages. With a J-beta primer mix and a sample-barcoded 5' primer, a second PCR ran about 6 to 11 cycles. TCRdb re-called the 5' RACE reads through MiXCR, storing one row per CDR3 protein. The sample includes about 1 million distinct CDR3 sequences, around 43% of them seen just once. Input material: blood. The receptors come from a woman between 55 and 75 years old in good health.

The chain joins TRBV27 to TRBJ2-7; 15 bases align to TRBD2. Germline CDR1 reads MNHEY; CDR2 reads SMNVEV (reference sequence). Trimming cost V 5 bases and J 4 bases; bases outside gene matches: 6. The CDR3 consists of 16 residues. The CDR3 reads CASSVSGTSGRYEQYF. In DNA form, the CDR3 reads TGTGCCAGCAGTGTCTCCGGGACTAGCGGGAGGTACGAGCAGTACTTC.

The chain links TRBV27 to TRBJ2-3; possible D gene TRBD1, 6 bases. The V gene lost 5 bases and the J gene lost 2 bases, with 11 bases spanning the gap. Germline V gives CDR1 MNHEY, CDR2 SMNVEV (reference sequence). The CDR3 spans 14 residues. The CDR3 sequence: CASSEGGHTDTQYF. The CDR3, as DNA: TGTGCCAGCAGTGAAGGGGGTCACACAGATACGCAGTATTTT.

This clonotype has only a few counts. The chain's CDR3 is CASSGRGGRPSSTDTQYF. CDR3 nucleotides: TGTGCCAGCAGCGGTAGGGGGGGCAGACCTTCTAGCACAGATACGCAGTATTTT. V usage is TRBV27 and J usage is TRBJ2-3, with D perhaps TRBD2 (7 bases). V lost 6 bases and J 0 bases, leaving 22 bases between the germline ends. The germline CDR1 and CDR2 sequences are MNHEY and SMNVEV (reference sequence). This CDR3 contains 18 residues.

This clonotype has a count of ten or more. The chain joins TRBV6-5 to TRBJ2-7, with TRBD2 matching over 11 bases. The CDR3 has 15 amino acids. Germline CDR1 MNHEY, CDR2 SVGAGI. V shed 4 bases and J 3 bases; nucleotides not matched to a gene: 5. The CDR3 DNA reads as TGTGCCAGCAGTTTAACTAGCGGGAGCTACTACGAGCAGTACTTC. Its protein product is CASSLTSGSYYEQYF.

This clonotype was counted only a few times. The chain employs TRBV10-3 and TRBJ2-7; 9 bases fit TRBD1. CDR1 ENHRY and CDR2 SYGVKD come from the germline V gene. The CDR3 runs to 13 residues. Trimming cost V 6 bases and J 5 bases; bases outside gene matches: 5. CDR3 DNA: TGTGCCATCAGCCGGGACAGGGTGAACGAGCAGTACTTC. Encoded protein: CAISRDRVNEQYF.

Concerning this clonotype: One end of the junction is discordant with germline, which a read error may explain. V and J are TRBV7-9 and TRBJ2-7, with a tentative D call TRBD1 (6 bases). The germline gives CDR1 SEHNR, CDR2 FQNEAQ (reference sequence). The CDR3 is 15 amino acids. The CDR3 sequence: CASSSRDKDSYEQCF. The CDR3 DNA reads as TGTGCCAGCAGCTCACGGGACAAAGACTCCTACGAGCAGTGCTTC.

This clonotype was seen a handful of times. The CDR3: CASSYSGTPTYEQYF. Written as DNA, the CDR3 is TGTGCCAGCAGTTACTCAGGAACACCTACCTACGAGCAGTACTTC. The rearrangement uses TRBV6-5 and TRBJ2-7; D gene unclear. V was shortened by 0 bases and J by 2 bases, with 11 bases between the two germline ends. From germline, CDR1 is MNHEY and CDR2 SVGAGI. CDR3 size: 15 residues.

The chain employs TRBV20-1 and TRBJ2-3; D gene unclear. The length of the CDR3 is 12 residues. Germline CDR1 is DFQATT and CDR2 is SNEGSKA (reference sequence). V was cut by 5 bases and J by 4 bases, with 10 bases left in between. The CDR3 DNA sequence: TGCAGTGCTCATAAACCCCCAGATACGCAGTATTTT. Translating it yields CSAHKPPDTQYF.

The chain couples TRBV7-2 to TRBJ2-1; the match to TRBD2 covers 10 bases. The V and J ends lost 5 bases and 7 bases, in that order; junction bases with no gene match: 14. From germline, CDR1 is SGHTA and CDR2 FQGNSA. CDR3 size: 17 residues. In nucleotides, the CDR3 is TGTGCCAGCAGCCCCCACCCGGGTACTAGCGGGACGAATGAGCAGTTCTTC. Translating it yields CASSPHPGTSGTNEQFF.

This chain links TRBV9 with TRBJ2-3, with 13 bases matching TRBD2. Germline CDR1 is SGDLS and CDR2 is YYNGEE. CDR3 length: 17 residues. With V trimmed by 2 bases and J by 4 bases, 7 bases remained unmatched. The CDR3 DNA is TGTGCCAGCAGCGTCGCCCGGACTAGCGGGAGTGCAGATACGCAGTATTTT. Protein: CASSVARTSGSADTQYF. Drawing the rest from reference TRBV9 and TRBJ2-3, the complete variable domain is DSGVTQTPKHLITATGQRVTLRCSPRSGDLSVYWYQQSLDQGLQFLIQYYNGEERAKGNILERFSAQQFPDLHSELNLSSLELGDSALYFCASSVARTSGSADTQYFGPGTRLTVL.

The table lists this clonotype with a few counts. The chain is built from TRBV20-1 and TRBJ2-5; 7 positions agree with TRBD2. The ends lost 1 base at V and 7 bases at J; junction bases unmatched: 12. The germline CDR1 and CDR2 sequences are DFQATT and SNEGSKA (reference sequence). The CDR3 extends over 15 amino acids. The CDR3 DNA reads as TGCAGTGCTAGAGTCGGTCCTATGGGAGGGAGGACCCAGTACTTC. Translating it yields CSARVGPMGGRTQYF.

A few counts support this clonotype. The chain is built from TRBV29-1 and TRBJ1-1; a weak D match, TRBD1 (5 bases). From germline, CDR1 is SQVTM and CDR2 ANQGSEA. CDR3 length: 13 residues. V lost 4 bases, J lost 1 base, and 10 bases lay in between. The CDR3 DNA reads TGCAGCGTTGGACAGACTTGGAACACTGAAGCTTTCTTT. Translation gives CSVGQTWNTEAFF.

The chain is built from TRBV29-1 and TRBJ1-2, with D maybe TRBD1 (6 bases). Germline values: CDR1 SQVTM, CDR2 ANQGSEA. The germline V and J ends were trimmed by 1 base and 2 bases, with 8 bases remaining between them. The CDR3 is 13 residues long. The CDR3 region is CSVEGRGNYGYTF. The CDR3 DNA follows: TGCAGCGTTGAAGGGAGGGGGAACTATGGCTACACCTTC.

This rearrangement joins TRBV7-9 to TRBJ2-1; 7 bases line up with TRBD2. With the DNA end fitting TRBJ2-7 better, the J assignment may be wrong. The CDR3 contains 15 residues. The germline gives CDR1 SEHNR, CDR2 FQNEAQ (reference sequence). The CDR3 region has the DNA TGTGCCAGCAGCAAAGGAGGGGCTAGCGGCAATGAGCAGTACTTC. Translated, it gives CASSKGGASGNEQYF.

J is TRBJ2-3 and V is TRBV5-1; 7 bases fit TRBD2. The CDR3 length is 15 residues. Germline V gene lookup returns CDR1 SGHRS and CDR2 YFSETQ. J was trimmed by 2 bases and V by 2 bases; bases with no gene match: 5. CDR3 protein: CASSLQRGYTDTQYF. The CDR3 nucleotides are TGCGCCAGCAGCTTACAGCGGGGATACACAGATACGCAGTATTTT. Drawing the rest from reference TRBV5-1 and TRBJ2-3, the complete variable domain is KAGVTQTPRYLIKTRGQQVTLSCSPISGHRSVSWYQQTPGQGLQFLFEYFSETQRNKGNFPGRFSGRQFSNSRSEMNVSTLELGDSALYLCASSLQRGYTDTQYFGPGTRLTVL.

The chain recombines TRBV12-3 or TRBV12-4 with TRBJ2-3, with D possibly called TRBD1 or TRBD2 (6 bases each). CDR3 length equals 14 residues. Trimming shortened V by 6 bases and J by 4 bases, and 14 bases separated the two germline ends. The CDR3 here is CASSSGGGPDTQYF. CDR3 nucleotides: TGTGCCAGCAGCTCAGGAGGGGGTCCAGATACGCAGTATTTT.

This clonotype has just a few counts. The chain carries TRBV18 and TRBJ1-1, with a possible D match to TRBD1 (6 bases). The ends were cut back, 6 bases at V and 1 base at J, with 15 bases in the middle. The CDR3 loop spans 15 amino acids. Germline loops: CDR1 KGHSH, CDR2 LQKENI. CDR3 residues: CASSHRDTRNTEAFF. The CDR3 nucleotides are TGTGCCAGCTCCCACCGGGACACAAGGAACACTGAAGCTTTCTTT.

In regard to this clonotype: This may be a read error, as it is one base from a much larger clone. The V and J genes are TRBV4-2 and TRBJ2-1; D is unresolved. CDR3 length equals 14 residues. Germline CDR1 LGHNA, CDR2 YNFKEQ. CDR3 region: CTSSQGQSRNEQFF. In DNA form, the CDR3 reads TGTACCAGCAGCCAAGGTCAGAGTCGTAATGAGCAGTTCTTC.

The chain is built from TRBV29-1 and TRBJ2-7; TRBD1 might be the D (6 bases). V shed 5 bases and J shed 6 bases, with 20 bases lying between them. The germline CDR1 and CDR2 sequences are SQVTM and ANQGSEA. The CDR3 is 14 amino acids. The CDR3 sequence is CSVRTSRGRVEQYF. The CDR3 region has the DNA TGCAGCGTTCGAACCTCCAGGGGTCGGGTCGAGCAGTACTTC.

The rearrangement joins TRBV21-1 to TRBJ1-2; the listed D gene, TRBD1, was not tested against the DNA. TRBV21-1 is shown as a pseudogene. CDR3 length: 17 residues. The CDR3, as DNA: TGTGCCAGCAGCAAAGGCCCCCCGGACAGGGTGCGTCATGGCTACACCTTC. Translated: CASSKGPPDRVRHGYTF.

This clonotype was seen a few times. This chain joins TRBV3-1 and TRBJ2-7; tentative D call: TRBD2 (5 bases). Trimming removed 1 base from V and 5 bases from J, with 27 bases in between. This CDR3 has 19 residues. The germline CDR1 and CDR2 sequences are LGHDT and YNNKEL (reference sequence). CDR3 amino acids: CASSQASPGVLEPSHEQYF. The CDR3 DNA sequence: TGTGCCAGCAGCCAAGCGTCGCCCGGGGTACTAGAGCCCTCTCACGAGCAGTACTTC.

The chain uses TRBV6-5 and TRBJ2-1; 9 nucleotides line up with TRBD2. This CDR3 contains 14 residues. After removal of 2 bases from V and 7 bases from J, the junction contained 3 bases not matched to a gene. The germline gives CDR1 MNHEY, CDR2 SVGAGI. CDR3 residues: CASSYGGRGNEQFF. CDR3 nucleotides: TGTGCCAGCAGTTACGGCGGGAGGGGGAATGAGCAGTTCTTC.

This chain connects TRBV11-2 to TRBJ2-5, with 10 bases lining up with TRBD2. The CDR3 runs 17 residues. The V gene's germline CDR1 is SGHAT and CDR2 FQNNGV. V lost 2 bases to trimming and J lost 1 base; unmatched junction nucleotides: 7. The CDR3 sequence: CASSLRFASGGQETQYF. The CDR3 DNA reads TGTGCCAGCAGCTTACGATTCGCTAGCGGGGGCCAAGAGACCCAGTACTTC.